This T cell receptor (beta chain) was captured in a study of blood T cell repertoires in COVID-19. Study context: From T cells, B-cell-depleted T cells, or PBMCs came the material, which was cDNA or gDNA.

Authors' data handling: Reference gene primers were amplified, and this amplification served to estimate nucleated cell counts. Clones were read by immunoSEQ multiplex PCR, and TCRdb kept only the in-frame ones, dropping some. The V and J calls and clone size were taken over from that table, and D and trimming were inferred from the DNA. The sample shows over 200,000 clones, roughly 87% of them seen only once. The germline CDR1 and CDR2 sequences are LNHDA and SQIVND (reference sequence). J was trimmed by 9 bases and V by 2 bases; bases with no gene match: 10. The CDR3 runs 15 residues. This clonotype was sampled from a man aged 40-55 years with active or convalescent COVID-19. The chain recombines TRBV19 with TRBJ2-1, with 7 bases that match TRBD2. What was sequenced was peripheral blood. The DNA of the CDR3 is TGTGCCAGTAGTATACTGGGGGAACTAGCGATTGAGCAGTTCTTC. Its translation: CASSILGELAIEQFF.